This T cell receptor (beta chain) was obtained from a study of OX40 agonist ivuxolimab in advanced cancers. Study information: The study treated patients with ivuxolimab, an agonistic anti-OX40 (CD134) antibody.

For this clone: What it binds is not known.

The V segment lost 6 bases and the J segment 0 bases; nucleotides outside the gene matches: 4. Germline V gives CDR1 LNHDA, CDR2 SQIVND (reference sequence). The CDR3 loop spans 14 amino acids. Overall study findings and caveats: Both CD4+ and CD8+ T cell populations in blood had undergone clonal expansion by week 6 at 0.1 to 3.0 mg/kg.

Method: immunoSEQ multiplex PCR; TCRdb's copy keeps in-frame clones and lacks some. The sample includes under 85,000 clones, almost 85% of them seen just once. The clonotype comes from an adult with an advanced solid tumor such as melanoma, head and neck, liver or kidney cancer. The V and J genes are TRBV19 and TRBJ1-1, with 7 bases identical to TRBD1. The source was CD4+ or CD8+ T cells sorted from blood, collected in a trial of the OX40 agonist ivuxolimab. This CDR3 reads CASSRGTVNTEAFF. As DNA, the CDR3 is TGTGCCAGTAGCAGGGGGACAGTGAACACTGAAGCTTTCTTT.